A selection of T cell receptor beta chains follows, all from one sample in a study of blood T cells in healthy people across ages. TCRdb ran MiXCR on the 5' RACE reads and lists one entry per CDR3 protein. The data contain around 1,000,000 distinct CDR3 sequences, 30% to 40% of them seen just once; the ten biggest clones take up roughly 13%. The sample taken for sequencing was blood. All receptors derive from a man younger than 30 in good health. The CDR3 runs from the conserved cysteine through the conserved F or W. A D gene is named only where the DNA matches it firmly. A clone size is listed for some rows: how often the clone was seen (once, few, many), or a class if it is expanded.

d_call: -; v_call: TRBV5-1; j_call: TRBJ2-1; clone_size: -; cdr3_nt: TGCGCCAGCAGGGACTACCTCTCCTACAATGAGCAGTTCTTC; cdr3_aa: CASRDYLSYNEQFF
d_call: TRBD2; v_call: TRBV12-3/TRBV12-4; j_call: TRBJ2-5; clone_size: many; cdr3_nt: TGTGCCAGCAGTCGGACTAGCCAAGAGACCCAGTACTTC; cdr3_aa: CASSRTSQETQYF
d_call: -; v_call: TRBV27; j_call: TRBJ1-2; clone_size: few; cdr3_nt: TGTGCCCAAACTTGCTGTAACTATGGCTACACCTTC; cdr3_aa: CAQTCCNYGYTF
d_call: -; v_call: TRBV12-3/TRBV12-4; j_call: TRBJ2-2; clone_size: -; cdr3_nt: TGTGCCAGCAGTTTAGACGGCACTGCGGCACGGGGCACCGGGGAGCTGTTTTTT; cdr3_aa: CASSLDGTAARGTGELFF
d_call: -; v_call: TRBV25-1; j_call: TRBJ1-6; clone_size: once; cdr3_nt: TGTGCCAGCAGTGATGTGACAGGAAATTCACCCCTCCACTTT; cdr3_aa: CASSDVTGNSPLHF
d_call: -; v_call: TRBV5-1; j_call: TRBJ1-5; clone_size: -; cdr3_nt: TGCGCCAGCAGCTTGTCACATCCCGGGCAGCCCCAGCATTTT; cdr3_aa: CASSLSHPGQPQHF
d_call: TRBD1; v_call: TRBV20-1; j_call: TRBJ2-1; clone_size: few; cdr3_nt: TGCAGTGCCACCCGACCGCAACAGGGGGCCTTCAATGAGCAGTTCTTC; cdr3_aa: CSATRPQQGAFNEQFF
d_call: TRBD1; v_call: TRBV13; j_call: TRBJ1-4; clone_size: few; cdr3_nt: TGTGCCAGCAGCTTCGGGACAGGCGAGCGTGAAAAACTGTTTTTT; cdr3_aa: CASSFGTGEREKLFF
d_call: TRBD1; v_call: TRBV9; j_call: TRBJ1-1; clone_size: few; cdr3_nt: TGTGCCAGCAGCGGGGGAGAGACAGGGGACACTGGGGGAGCTTTCTTT; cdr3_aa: CASSGGETGDTGGAFF
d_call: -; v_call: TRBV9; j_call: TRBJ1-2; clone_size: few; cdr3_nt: TGTGCCAGCAGCGTAGAGGGCAGACCTAACTATGGCTACACCTTC; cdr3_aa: CASSVEGRPNYGYTF
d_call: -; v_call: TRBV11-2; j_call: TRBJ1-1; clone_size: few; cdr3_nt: TGTGCCAGCAGCCGAACAGGGTTTCAAGCTTTCTTT; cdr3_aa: CASSRTGFQAFF
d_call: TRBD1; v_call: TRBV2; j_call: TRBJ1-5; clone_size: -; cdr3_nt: TGTGCCAGCAGTTGGAGGACAGGCAGCAATCAGCCCCAGCATTTT; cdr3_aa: CASSWRTGSNQPQHF
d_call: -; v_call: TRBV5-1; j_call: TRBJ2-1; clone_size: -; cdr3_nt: TGCGCCAGCAGCTTCCTGGGGAGGTCCGTCTACAATGAGCAGTTCTTC; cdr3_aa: CASSFLGRSVYNEQFF
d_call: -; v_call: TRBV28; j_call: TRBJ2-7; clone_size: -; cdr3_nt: TGTGCCAGCAGTTTATCACAGACCTCCTACGAGCAGTACTTC; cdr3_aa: CASSLSQTSYEQYF
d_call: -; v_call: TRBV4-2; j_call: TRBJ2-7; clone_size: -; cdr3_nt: TGTGCCAGCAGCACGGGGGCCCCTGGGGCTGGACTCTACGAGCAGTACTTC; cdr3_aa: CASSTGAPGAGLYEQYF
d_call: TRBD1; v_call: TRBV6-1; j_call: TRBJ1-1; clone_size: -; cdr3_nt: TGTGCCAGCGCCAGACAGGGTGAAGCTTTCTTT; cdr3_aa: CASARQGEAFF
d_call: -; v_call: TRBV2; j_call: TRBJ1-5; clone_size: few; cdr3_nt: TGTGCCAGCAGTGAAATGGGGGGCCGACAGCCCCAGCATTTT; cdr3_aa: CASSEMGGRQPQHF
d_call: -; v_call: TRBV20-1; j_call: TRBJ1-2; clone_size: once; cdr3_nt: TGCAGTGCTATCGGGGGGGCGGGTGGCTACACCTTC; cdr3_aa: CSAIGGAGGYTF
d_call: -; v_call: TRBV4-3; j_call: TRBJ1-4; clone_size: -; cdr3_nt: TGCGCCAGCAGCCAAGATACGGGGGGGGATGAAAAACTGTTTTTT; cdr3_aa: CASSQDTGGDEKLFF
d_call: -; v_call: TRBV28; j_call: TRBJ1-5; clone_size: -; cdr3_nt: TGTGCCAGCAACGGAGTGGGGGCTAGCAATCAGCCCCAGCATTTT; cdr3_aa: CASNGVGASNQPQHF
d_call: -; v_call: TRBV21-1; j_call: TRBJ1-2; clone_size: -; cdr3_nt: TGTGCCAGCAGCAAAGATTTCCGCGACGGGACTTTCTTGAACTATGGCTACACCTTC; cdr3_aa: CASSKDFRDGTFLNYGYTF
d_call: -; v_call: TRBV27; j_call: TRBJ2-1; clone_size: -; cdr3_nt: TGTGCCAGCAGCCGCATGCACAATGAGCAGTTCTTC; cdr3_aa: CASSRMHNEQFF
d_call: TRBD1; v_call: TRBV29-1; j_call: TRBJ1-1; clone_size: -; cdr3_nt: TGCAGCGTTGAAGACCGGCAGGGGGTTTTGACTTTCTTT; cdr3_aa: CSVEDRQGVLTFF
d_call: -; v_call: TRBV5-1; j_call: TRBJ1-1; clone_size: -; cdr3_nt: TGCGCCAGCATAACGAACACTGAAGCTTTCTTT; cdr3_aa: CASITNTEAFF
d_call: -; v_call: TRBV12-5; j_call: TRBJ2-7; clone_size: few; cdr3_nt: TGTGCTAGTGGTTTGGTACTTGGTAGCTCCTACGAGCAGTACTTC; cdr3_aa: CASGLVLGSSYEQYF
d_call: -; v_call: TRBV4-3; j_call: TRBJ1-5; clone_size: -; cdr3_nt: TGCGCCAGCAGTCCCGACAGAGACTATCAGCCCCAGCATTTT; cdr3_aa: CASSPDRDYQPQHF
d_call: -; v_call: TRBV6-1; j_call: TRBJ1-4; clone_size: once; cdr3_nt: TGTGCCAGCAGTGAGAGGGCCGGGGGTGAAAAACTGTTTTTT; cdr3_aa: CASSERAGGEKLFF
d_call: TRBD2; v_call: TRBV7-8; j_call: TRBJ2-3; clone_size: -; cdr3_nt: TGTGCCAGCAGCCCGACGACTAGCGGGGTAGATACGCAGTATTTT; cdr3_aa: CASSPTTSGVDTQYF
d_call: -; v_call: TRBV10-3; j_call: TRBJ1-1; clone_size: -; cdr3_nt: TGTGCCTCCAGTGTCGGCGGCGTGAACACTGAAGCTTTCTTT; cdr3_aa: CASSVGGVNTEAFF